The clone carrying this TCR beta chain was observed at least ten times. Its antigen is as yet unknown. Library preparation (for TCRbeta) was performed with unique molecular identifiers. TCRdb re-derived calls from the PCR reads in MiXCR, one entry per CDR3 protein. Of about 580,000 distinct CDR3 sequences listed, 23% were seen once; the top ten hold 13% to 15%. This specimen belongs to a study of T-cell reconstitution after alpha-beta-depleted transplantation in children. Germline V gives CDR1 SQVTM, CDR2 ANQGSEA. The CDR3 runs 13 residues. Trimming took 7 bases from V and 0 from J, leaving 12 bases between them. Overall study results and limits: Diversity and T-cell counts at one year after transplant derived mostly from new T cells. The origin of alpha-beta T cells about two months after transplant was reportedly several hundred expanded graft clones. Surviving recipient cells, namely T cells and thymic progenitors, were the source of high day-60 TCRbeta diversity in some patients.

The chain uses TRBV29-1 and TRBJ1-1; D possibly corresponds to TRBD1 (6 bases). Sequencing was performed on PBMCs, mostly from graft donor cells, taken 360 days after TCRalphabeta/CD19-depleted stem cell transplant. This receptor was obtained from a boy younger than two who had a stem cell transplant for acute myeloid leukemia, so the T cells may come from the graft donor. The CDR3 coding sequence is TGCAGCGACCAGACAGGCCTGAACACTGAAGCTTTCTTT. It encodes CSDQTGLNTEAFF.